The 14 T cell receptor beta chains below were found in one sample sequenced in a study of OX40 agonist ivuxolimab in advanced cancers. Data came from immunoSEQ multiplex PCR; TCRdb stores just in-frame clones and leaves some out. The sample has roughly 20,000 clones; roughly 78% are singletons. Sequencing was performed on CD4+ or CD8+ T cells sorted from blood, taken in a trial of the OX40 agonist ivuxolimab. These receptors came from an adult with an advanced solid tumor such as melanoma, head and neck, liver or kidney cancer.

This chain uses TRBV9 with TRBJ2-1; no clear D gene. This CDR3 comprises 14 residues. Deletions cut 3 bases from V and 8 bases from J, with 15 bases between. Germline CDR1 reads SGDLS; CDR2 reads YYNGEE. CDR3 residues: CASSANLGVDEQFF. In DNA form, the CDR3 reads TGTGCCAGCAGCGCGAACCTTGGGGTCGATGAGCAGTTCTTC.

The CDR3 loop reads CASSLAAVLNHEQYF. In DNA, the CDR3 is TGCGCCAGCAGCTTGGCAGCCGTCTTGAACCACGAGCAGTACTTC. The rearrangement uses TRBV5-1 and TRBJ2-7, with no clear D. This CDR3 contains 15 residues. Germline values: CDR1 SGHRS, CDR2 YFSETQ. V was pared by 0 bases and J by 5 bases, with 15 bases between.

V gene TRBV6-6 combines with J gene TRBJ2-5, with D unclear. Trimming stripped 5 bases from V and 4 bases from J, with 8 bases between. The CDR3 covers 12 residues. CDR1 is MNHNY and CDR2 is SVGAGI in the germline V gene (reference sequence). CDR3 sequence: CASSPSRETQYF. The DNA of the CDR3 is TGTGCCAGCAGTCCGTCCCGAGAGACCCAGTACTTC.

V usage is TRBV9 and J usage is TRBJ2-2; TRBD1 matches 8 bases. CDR1 and CDR2 from the germline V gene are SGDLS and YYNGEE. The CDR3 runs to 14 residues. Trimming cost V 4 bases and J 4 bases; bases outside gene matches: 3. CDR3 residues: CASSPTGGTGELFF. Here the CDR3 DNA reads TGTGCCAGCAGCCCAACAGGGGGCACCGGGGAGCTGTTTTTT.

This rearrangement joins TRBV27 to TRBJ1-6; 7 nucleotides line up with TRBD1. Germline trimming cut 3 bases from V and 5 bases from J; bases unmatched to any gene: 4. The length of the CDR3 is 15 residues. Germline loops: CDR1 MNHEY, CDR2 SMNVEV (reference sequence). The CDR3 DNA follows: TGTGCCAGCAGTTTTCTTGGACAGGATAATTCACCCCTCCACTTT. Residues: CASSFLGQDNSPLHF.

V and J are TRBV4-1 and TRBJ1-2, with D possibly TRBD1 on 6 matching bases. Trimming removed 1 base at V and 3 bases at J, with 9 bases between. Germline V lookup: CDR1 MGHRA, CDR2 YSYEKL. This CDR3 is 14 amino acids long. The CDR3 region has the DNA TGCGCCAGCAGCCAAGGTCCAGGGGACTATGGCTACACCTTC. It translates to CASSQGPGDYGYTF.

The rearrangement uses TRBV13 and TRBJ1-5; D not resolved. V was pared by 0 bases and J by 7 bases, with 4 bases between. From germline, CDR1 is PRHDT and CDR2 FYEKMQ (reference sequence). The CDR3 extends over 12 amino acids. The CDR3 DNA sequence: TGTGCCAGCAGCTTAGGCGTGCAGCCCCAGCATTTT. This codes for CASSLGVQPQHF.

This clone was seen once. This chain links TRBV11-2 with TRBJ2-1; D remains unclear. CDR3 length: 12 residues. Between the trimmed V and J ends, which lost 1 base and 8 bases, there was a span of 6 bases. The V gene's germline CDR1 is SGHAT and CDR2 FQNNGV. CDR3 nucleotides: TGTGCCAGCAGCTTAGCGGTCCATGAGCAGTTCTTC. This encodes CASSLAVHEQFF.

V is TRBV27 and J is TRBJ1-1, with D unclear. This CDR3 is 14 amino acids long. V was trimmed by 4 bases and J by 1 base, leaving 10 bases between them. Per germline, CDR1 MNHEY and CDR2 SMNVEV (reference sequence). CDR3 bases: TGTGCCAGCAGTTCACCGACCAAGAACACTGAAGCTTTCTTT. This codes for CASSSPTKNTEAFF.

The rearrangement joins TRBV7-8 to TRBJ1-2; 7 bases map to TRBD1. Trimming cost V 0 bases and J 6 bases; bases outside gene matches: 1. There are 13 residues in the CDR3. CDR1 and CDR2 (germline): SGHVS, FQNEAQ. CDR3 sequence (DNA): TGTGCCAGCAGCTTAGCCGGACAGGATGGCTACACCTTC. Its protein product is CASSLAGQDGYTF.

The rearrangement joins TRBV5-8 to TRBJ1-6; D might be TRBD1 (5 bases). The CDR3 runs 17 residues. Germline CDR1 is SGHTS and CDR2 is YDEGEE. V lost 0 bases and J lost 7, with 17 bases in between. The CDR3 reads CASSLGGAYPENSPLHF. CDR3 nucleotide sequence: TGTGCCAGCAGCTTGGGTGGGGCGTACCCCGAGAATTCACCCCTCCACTTT. The full variable domain, with the rest looked up from reference TRBV5-8 and TRBJ1-6, is EAGVTQSPTHLIKTRGQQATLRCSPISGHTSVYWYQQALGLGLQFLLWYDEGEERNRGNFPPRFSGRQFPNYSSELNVNALELEDSALYLCASSLGGAYPENSPLHFGNGTRLTVT.

The chain carries TRBV19 and TRBJ1-5, with 9 bases fitting TRBD1. This CDR3 has 16 residues. Unmatched junction bases numbered 11, after V lost 7 bases and J lost 4 bases. The germline V gene has CDR1 LNHDA and CDR2 SQIVND (reference sequence). The CDR3, as DNA: TGTGCCAGTACCCCCGGGACAGGGCCCAAGAATCAGCCCCAGCATTTT. Protein: CASTPGTGPKNQPQHF.

The CDR3 DNA follows: TGTGCCAGCAGCTTGGAGGGACAGTACAATGAGCAGTTCTTC. Translated: CASSLEGQYNEQFF. This chain links TRBV5-5 with TRBJ2-1; 7 bases agree with TRBD1. The CDR3 runs 14 residues. The V gene's germline CDR1 is SGHKS and CDR2 YYEKEE (reference sequence). V shed 0 bases and J 4 bases; nucleotides not matched to a gene: 1.

The J gene is TRBJ2-1, the V gene TRBV4-1; D may match TRBD1 or TRBD2 (5 bases each). The CDR3 is 11 residues long. V was cut by 6 bases and J by 10 bases, with 10 bases left in between. CDR1 is MGHRA, CDR2 YSYEKL, per germline. DNA of the CDR3: TGCGCCAGCAGTCAGAGGGGCGAGCAGTTCTTC. This encodes CASSQRGEQFF.